The next 5 T cell receptor beta chains were all read from a single sample in a study of blood T cell repertoires in COVID-19. Here immunoSEQ multiplex PCR was the method, and the copy in TCRdb shows in-frame clones only, minus some. In the table there are roughly 200,000 clones, 85% to 90% of which are singletons. Sample: peripheral blood. The receptor source for this set is a man in his 60s who had recovered from COVID-19.

The chain joins TRBV28 to TRBJ1-6, with unresolved D. Germline CDR1 is MDHEN and CDR2 is SYDVKM. Trimming cost V 6 bases and J 8 bases, with 5 bases left between them. The CDR3 extends over 11 amino acids. The CDR3 region has the DNA TGTGCCAGCAGGGGAGATTCACCCCTCCACTTT. It codes for CASRGDSPLHF.

This clone was detected once. J is TRBJ2-7 and V is TRBV9, with 9 bases fitting TRBD1. Losses at the gene ends were 3 bases for V and 3 bases for J; bases not matched to a gene: 4. The CDR3 is 14 residues long. Germline lookup yields CDR1 SGDLS and CDR2 YYNGEE. In DNA, the CDR3 is TGTGCCAGCAGCGGGGGACAGGGAAGCTACGAGCAGTACTTC. Translation: CASSGGQGSYEQYF.

The V call is TRBV7-2, the J call TRBJ2-7; a possible D gene is TRBD1 (6 bases). Germline-derived CDR1 and CDR2 are SGHTA and FQGNSA. The CDR3 runs to 13 residues. Trimming pared 4 bases from V and 2 bases from J, leaving 9 bases between. CDR3 in amino acids: CASSWDNTYEQYF. The CDR3, as DNA: TGTGCCAGCAGCTGGGACAACACCTACGAGCAGTACTTC.

The chain is built from TRBV5-5 and TRBJ1-5; no definite D call. Germline CDR1 is SGHKS and CDR2 is YYEKEE (reference sequence). Trimming left V 0 bases short and J 5 bases short, with 6 bases between. The CDR3 totals 13 residues. The CDR3 coding sequence is TGTGCCAGCAGCTTGGGCAGTGATCAGCCCCAGCATTTT. This sequence encodes CASSLGSDQPQHF.

V gene TRBV28 combines with J gene TRBJ2-7; 7 bases map to TRBD1. The CDR3 length is 16 residues. V shed 1 base and J 2 bases; nucleotides not matched to a gene: 8. Germline V gives CDR1 MDHEN, CDR2 SYDVKM. CDR3 residues: CASSLSGTAITYEQYF. CDR3 nucleotides: TGTGCCAGCAGTTTATCTGGGACAGCTATAACCTACGAGCAGTACTTC.